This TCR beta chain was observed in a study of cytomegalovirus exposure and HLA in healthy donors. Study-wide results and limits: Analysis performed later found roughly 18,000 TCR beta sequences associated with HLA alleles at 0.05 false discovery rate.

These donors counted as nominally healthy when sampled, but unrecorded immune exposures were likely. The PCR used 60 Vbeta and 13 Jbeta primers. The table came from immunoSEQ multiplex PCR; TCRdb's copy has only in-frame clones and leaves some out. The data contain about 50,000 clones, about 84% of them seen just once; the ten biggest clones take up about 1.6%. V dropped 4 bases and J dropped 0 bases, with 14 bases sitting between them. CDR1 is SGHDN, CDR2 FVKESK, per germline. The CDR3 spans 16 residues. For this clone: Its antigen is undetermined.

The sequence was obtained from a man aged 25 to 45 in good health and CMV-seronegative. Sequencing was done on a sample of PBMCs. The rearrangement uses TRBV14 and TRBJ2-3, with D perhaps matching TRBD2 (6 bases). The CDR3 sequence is CASSRPRGLSTDTQYF. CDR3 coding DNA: TGTGCCAGCAGCCGCCCCCGCGGACTAAGCACAGATACGCAGTATTTT.